This TCR beta chain was captured by sequencing in a study of spatial heterogeneity in lung cancer. Background on the study: The donor group consisted of under 90 patients who had untreated, early-stage non-small cell lung cancer. Study outcomes and limitations: Whereas they appeared in blood less at follow-up, ubiquitous expanded tumor TCRs appeared there more at resection.

A word on this clonotype: Antigen: not known.

Unmatched junction bases numbered 4, after V lost 4 bases and J lost 0 bases. Germline V CDR1 and CDR2: SGDLS, YYNGEE. The CDR3 is made up of 15 amino acids. Individually, TCR cDNA molecules were each labelled with a unique molecular identifier. TCRdb re-called the 5' RACE reads through MiXCR, storing one row per CDR3 protein. The data contain approximately 56,000 distinct CDR3 sequences, around 7.7% of them singletons. The time point: blood at routine non-recurrence follow-up after resection. Whole RNA came from tumor, nontumor lung or frozen PBMC and was sequenced without being sorted. Here the sequenced sample was PBMCs, taken at follow-up. This sequence joins TRBV9 and TRBJ2-1, with 7 bases matching TRBD1. The sequence was obtained from a female donor with early-stage non-small cell lung cancer. CDR3 in amino acids: CASSPRDSSYNEQFF. The CDR3, as DNA: TGTGCCAGCAGCCCCCGGGACAGCTCCTACAATGAGCAGTTCTTC.